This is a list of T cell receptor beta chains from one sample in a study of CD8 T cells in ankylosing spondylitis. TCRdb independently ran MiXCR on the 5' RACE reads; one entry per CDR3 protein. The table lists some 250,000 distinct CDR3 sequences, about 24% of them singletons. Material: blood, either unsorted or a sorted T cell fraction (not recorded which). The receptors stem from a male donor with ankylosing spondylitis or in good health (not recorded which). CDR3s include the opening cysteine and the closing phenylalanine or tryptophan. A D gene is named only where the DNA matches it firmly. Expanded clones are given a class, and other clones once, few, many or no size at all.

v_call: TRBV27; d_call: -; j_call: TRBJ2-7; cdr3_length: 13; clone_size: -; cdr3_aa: CASSKDSTYEQYF; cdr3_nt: TGTGCCAGCAGTAAGGACAGTACCTACGAGCAGTACTTC
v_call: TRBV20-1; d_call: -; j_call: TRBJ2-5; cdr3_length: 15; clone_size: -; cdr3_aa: CSASSGSSYQETQYF; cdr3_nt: TGCAGTGCTAGCAGTGGCAGTAGTTACCAAGAGACCCAGTACTTC
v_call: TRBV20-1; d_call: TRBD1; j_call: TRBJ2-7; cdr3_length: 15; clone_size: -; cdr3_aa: CSAPGGTGGSYEQYF; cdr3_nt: TGCAGTGCCCCTGGTGGGACAGGGGGCTCCTACGAGCAGTACTTC
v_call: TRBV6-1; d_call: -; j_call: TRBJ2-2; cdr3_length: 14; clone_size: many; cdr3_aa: CASSRTDNTGELFF; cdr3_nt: TGTGCCAGCAGCCGCACAGATAACACCGGGGAGCTGTTTTTT
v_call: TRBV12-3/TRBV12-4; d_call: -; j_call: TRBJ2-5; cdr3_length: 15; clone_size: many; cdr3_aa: CASRDDIWEEETQYF; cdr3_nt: TGTGCCAGCAGGGACGACATCTGGGAAGAAGAGACCCAGTACTTC
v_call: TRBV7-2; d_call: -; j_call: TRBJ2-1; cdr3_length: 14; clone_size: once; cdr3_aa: CASSLGSSYGEQFF; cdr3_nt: TGTGCCAGCAGCTTAGGATCTAGCTATGGTGAGCAGTTCTTC
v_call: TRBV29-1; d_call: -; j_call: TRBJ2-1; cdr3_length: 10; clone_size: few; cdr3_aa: CSVAQREQFF; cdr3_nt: TGCAGCGTGGCCCAAAGGGAGCAGTTCTTC
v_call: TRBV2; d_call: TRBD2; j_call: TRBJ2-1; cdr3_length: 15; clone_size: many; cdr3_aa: CASRATSGDYNEQFF; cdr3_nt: TGTGCCAGCAGGGCAACTAGCGGGGATTACAATGAGCAGTTCTTC
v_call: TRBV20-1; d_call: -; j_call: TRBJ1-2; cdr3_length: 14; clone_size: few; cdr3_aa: CSARSSPEGYGYTF; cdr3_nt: TGCAGTGCTAGGAGTAGTCCCGAGGGCTATGGCTACACCTTC
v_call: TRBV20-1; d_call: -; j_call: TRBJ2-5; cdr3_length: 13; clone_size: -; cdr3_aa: CSAEYRAGETQYF; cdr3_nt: TGCAGTGCTGAGTACAGGGCTGGGGAGACCCAGTACTTC
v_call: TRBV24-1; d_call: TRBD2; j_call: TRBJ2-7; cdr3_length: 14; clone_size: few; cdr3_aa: CATTLAGGPYEQYF; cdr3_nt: TGTGCCACCACCTTAGCGGGGGGGCCCTACGAGCAGTACTTC
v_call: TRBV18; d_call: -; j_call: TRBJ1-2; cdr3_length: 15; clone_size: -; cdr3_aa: CASSPPGSLAYGYTF; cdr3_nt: TGTGCCAGCTCACCACCGGGGTCGCTGGCTTATGGCTACACCTTC
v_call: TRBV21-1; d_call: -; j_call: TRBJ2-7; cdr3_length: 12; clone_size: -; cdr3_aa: CASSSDRPEQYF; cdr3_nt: TGTGCCAGCAGCTCCGACAGACCCGAGCAGTACTTC
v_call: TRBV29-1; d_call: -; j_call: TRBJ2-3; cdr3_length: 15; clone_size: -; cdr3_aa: CSVGIGRASTDTQYF; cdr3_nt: TGCAGCGTTGGAATAGGGCGGGCTAGCACAGATACGCAGTATTTT
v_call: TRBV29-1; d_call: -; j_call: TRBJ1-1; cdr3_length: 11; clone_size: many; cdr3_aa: CSVRTDTEAFF; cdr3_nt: TGCAGCGTCCGGACAGACACTGAAGCTTTCTTT
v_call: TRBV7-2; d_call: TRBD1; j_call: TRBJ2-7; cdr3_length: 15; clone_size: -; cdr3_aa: CASSSGSARGYEQYF; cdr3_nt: TGTGCCAGCAGCTCTGGTAGTGCCAGGGGGTACGAGCAGTACTTC
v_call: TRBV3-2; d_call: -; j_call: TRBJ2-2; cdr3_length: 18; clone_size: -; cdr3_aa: CATTQLILGQTNTGELFF; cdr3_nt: TGTGCCACCACCCAATTGATTTTGGGACAGACGAACACCGGGGAGCTGTTTTTT
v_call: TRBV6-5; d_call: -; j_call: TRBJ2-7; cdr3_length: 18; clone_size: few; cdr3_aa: CASSWRGLSSVGSYEQYF; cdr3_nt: TGTGCCAGCAGTTGGAGGGGTCTCTCTAGCGTAGGCTCCTACGAGCAGTACTTC
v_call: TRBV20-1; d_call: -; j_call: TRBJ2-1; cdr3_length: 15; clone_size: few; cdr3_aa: CSARGQQDSYNEQFF; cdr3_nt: TGCAGTGCTAGGGGGCAGCAGGACTCCTACAATGAGCAGTTCTTC
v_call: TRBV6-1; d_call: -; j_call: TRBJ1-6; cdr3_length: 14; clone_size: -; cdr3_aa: CATRRSGGNSPLHF; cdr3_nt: TGTGCCACTCGCCGGTCTGGCGGTAATTCACCCCTCCACTTT
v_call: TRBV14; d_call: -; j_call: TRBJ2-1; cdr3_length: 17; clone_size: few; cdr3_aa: CASSSSGMSSSYNEQFF; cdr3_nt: TGTGCCAGCAGCTCATCAGGGATGTCGAGCTCCTACAATGAGCAGTTCTTC
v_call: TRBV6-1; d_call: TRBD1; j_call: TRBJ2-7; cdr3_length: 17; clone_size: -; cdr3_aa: CASSASGTAVASYEQYF; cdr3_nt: TGTGCCAGCAGTGCTTCCGGGACAGCGGTCGCCTCCTACGAGCAGTACTTC
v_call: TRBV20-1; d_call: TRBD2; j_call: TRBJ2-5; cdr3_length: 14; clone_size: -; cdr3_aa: CSALWGGVQETQYF; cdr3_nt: TGCAGTGCCCTTTGGGGGGGGGTTCAAGAGACCCAGTACTTC
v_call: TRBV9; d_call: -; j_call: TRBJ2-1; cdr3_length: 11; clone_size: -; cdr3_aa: CASSVEDEQFF; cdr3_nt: TGTGCCAGCAGCGTAGAGGATGAGCAGTTCTTC
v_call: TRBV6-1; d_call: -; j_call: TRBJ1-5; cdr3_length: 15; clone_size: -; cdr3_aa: CASSESGQRGQPQHF; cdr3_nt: TGTGCCAGCAGTGAGTCGGGGCAAAGGGGTCAGCCCCAGCATTTT
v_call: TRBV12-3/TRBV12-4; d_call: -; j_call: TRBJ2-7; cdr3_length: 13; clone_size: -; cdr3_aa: CASSLSTVPEQYF; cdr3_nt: TGTGCCAGCAGTTTATCGACGGTCCCCGAGCAGTACTTC
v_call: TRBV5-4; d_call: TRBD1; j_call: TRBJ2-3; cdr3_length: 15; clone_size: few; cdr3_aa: CASSLPRTGADTQYF; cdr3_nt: TGTGCCAGCAGCTTGCCCCGGACAGGGGCAGATACGCAGTATTTT
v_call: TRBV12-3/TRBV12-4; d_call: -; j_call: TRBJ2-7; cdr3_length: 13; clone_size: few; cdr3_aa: CASGWTDSYEQYF; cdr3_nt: TGTGCCAGCGGATGGACGGACTCCTACGAGCAGTACTTC
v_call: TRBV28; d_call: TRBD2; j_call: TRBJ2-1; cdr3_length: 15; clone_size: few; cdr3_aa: CASGLTKRGKDEQFF; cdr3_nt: TGTGCCAGCGGCCTTACCAAGCGGGGGAAGGATGAGCAGTTCTTC
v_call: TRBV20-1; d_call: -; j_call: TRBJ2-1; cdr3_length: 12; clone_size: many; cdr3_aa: CSTPVPKAEQFF; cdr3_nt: TGCAGTACTCCCGTGCCTAAAGCTGAGCAGTTCTTC
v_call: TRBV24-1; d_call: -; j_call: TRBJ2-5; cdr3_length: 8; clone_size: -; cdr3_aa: CATGTQYF; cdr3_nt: TGTGCCACCGGTACCCAGTACTTC
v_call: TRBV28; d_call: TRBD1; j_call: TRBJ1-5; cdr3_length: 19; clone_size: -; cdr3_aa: CASSKTGSDFLPSNQPQHF; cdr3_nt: TGTGCCAGCAGTAAGACAGGGAGTGATTTTCTGCCTAGCAATCAGCCCCAGCATTTT
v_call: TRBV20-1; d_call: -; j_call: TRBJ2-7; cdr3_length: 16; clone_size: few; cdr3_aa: CSANLGRTPSSYEQYF; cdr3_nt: TGCAGTGCTAACCTTGGAAGGACTCCCAGCTCCTACGAGCAGTACTTC
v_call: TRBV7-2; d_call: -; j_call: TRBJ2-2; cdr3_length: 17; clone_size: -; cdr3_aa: CASSLRRQGVTTGELFF; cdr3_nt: TGTGCCAGCAGCTTACGGCGGCAGGGTGTAACCACCGGGGAGCTGTTTTTT
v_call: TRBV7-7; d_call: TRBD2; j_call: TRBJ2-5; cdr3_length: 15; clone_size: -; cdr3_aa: CASSLNGAGGETQYF; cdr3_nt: TGTGCTAGCAGCTTAAACGGGGCGGGAGGAGAGACCCAGTACTTC
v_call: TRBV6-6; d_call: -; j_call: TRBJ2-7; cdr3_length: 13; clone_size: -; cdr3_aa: CASRSGTNYEQYF; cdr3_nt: TGTGCCAGCAGATCCGGGACCAACTACGAGCAGTACTTC
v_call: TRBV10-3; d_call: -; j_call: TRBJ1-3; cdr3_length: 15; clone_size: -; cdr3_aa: CAIKGYRSSGNTIYF; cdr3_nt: TGTGCCATCAAGGGCTACCGGAGCTCTGGAAACACCATATATTTT
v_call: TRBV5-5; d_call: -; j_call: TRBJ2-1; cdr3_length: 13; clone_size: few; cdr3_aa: CASSLVVDNEQFF; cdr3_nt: TGTGCCAGCAGCTTGGTCGTGGACAATGAGCAGTTCTTC
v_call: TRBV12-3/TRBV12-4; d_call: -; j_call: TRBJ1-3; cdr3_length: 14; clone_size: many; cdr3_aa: CASSFYSSGNTIYF; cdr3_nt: TGTGCCAGCAGTTTTTATAGCTCTGGAAACACCATATATTTT
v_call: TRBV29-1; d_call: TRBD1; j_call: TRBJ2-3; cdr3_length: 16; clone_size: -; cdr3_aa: CSVGGGRDRGPDTQYF; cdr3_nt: TGCAGCGTTGGAGGGGGCCGGGACAGGGGTCCAGATACGCAGTATTTT
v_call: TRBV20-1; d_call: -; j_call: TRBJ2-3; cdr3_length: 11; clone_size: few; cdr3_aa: CSANLGDTQYF; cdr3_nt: TGCAGTGCTAACCTTGGGGATACGCAGTATTTT
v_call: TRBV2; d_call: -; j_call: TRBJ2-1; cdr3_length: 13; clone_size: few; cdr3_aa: CASSGLQDNEQFF; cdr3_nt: TGTGCCAGCAGCGGACTTCAGGACAATGAGCAGTTCTTC
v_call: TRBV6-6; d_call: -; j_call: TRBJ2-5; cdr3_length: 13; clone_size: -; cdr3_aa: CASSSMYQETQYF; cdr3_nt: TGTGCCAGCAGCTCAATGTACCAAGAGACCCAGTACTTC